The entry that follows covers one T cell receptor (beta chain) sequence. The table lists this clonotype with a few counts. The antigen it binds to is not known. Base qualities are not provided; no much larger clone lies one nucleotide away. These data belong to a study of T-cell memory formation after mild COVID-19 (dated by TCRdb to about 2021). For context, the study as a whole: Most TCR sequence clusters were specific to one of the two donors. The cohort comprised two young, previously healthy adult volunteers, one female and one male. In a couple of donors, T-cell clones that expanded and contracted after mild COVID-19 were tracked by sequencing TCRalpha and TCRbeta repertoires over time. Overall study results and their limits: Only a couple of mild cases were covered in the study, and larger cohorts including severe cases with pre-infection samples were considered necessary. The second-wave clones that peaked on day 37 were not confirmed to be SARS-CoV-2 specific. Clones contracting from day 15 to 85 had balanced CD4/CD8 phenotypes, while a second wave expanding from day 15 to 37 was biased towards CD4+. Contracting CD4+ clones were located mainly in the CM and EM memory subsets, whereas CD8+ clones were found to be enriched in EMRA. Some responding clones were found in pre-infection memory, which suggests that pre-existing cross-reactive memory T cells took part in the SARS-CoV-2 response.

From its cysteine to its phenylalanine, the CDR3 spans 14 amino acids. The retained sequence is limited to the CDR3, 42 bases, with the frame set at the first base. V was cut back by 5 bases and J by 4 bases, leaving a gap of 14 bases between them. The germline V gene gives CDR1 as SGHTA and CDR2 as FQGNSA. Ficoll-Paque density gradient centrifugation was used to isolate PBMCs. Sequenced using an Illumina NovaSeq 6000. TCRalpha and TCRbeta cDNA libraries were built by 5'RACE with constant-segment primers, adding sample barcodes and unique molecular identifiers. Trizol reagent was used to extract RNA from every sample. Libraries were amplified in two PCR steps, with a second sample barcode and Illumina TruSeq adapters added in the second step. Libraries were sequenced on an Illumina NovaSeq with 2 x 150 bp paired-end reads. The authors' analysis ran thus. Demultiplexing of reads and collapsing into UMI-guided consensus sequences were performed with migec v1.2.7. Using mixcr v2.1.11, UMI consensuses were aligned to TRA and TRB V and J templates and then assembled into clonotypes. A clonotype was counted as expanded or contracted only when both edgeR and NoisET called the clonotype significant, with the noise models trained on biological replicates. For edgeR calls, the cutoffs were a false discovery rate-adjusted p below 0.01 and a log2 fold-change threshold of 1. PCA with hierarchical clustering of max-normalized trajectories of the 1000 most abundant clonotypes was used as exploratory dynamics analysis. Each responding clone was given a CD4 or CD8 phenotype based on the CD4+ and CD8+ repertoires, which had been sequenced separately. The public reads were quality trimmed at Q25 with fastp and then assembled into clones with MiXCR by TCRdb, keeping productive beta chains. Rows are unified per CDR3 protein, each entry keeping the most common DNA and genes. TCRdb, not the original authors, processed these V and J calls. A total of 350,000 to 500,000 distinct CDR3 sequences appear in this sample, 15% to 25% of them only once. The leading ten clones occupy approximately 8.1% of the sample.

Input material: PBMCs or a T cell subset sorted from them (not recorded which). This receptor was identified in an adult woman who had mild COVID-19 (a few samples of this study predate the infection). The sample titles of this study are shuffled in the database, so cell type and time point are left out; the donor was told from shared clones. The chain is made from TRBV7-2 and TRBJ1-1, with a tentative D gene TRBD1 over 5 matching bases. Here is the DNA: TGTGCCAGCAGCGTACTCGGGGGGAGCACTGAAGCTTTCTTT. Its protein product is CASSVLGGSTEAFF.